This section outlines one T cell receptor beta chain sequence together with its context. The antigen remains unidentified. This entry belongs to a study of shared clonotypes between healthy human individuals. This table comes from immunoSEQ multiplex PCR, and its TCRdb copy is limited to in-frame clones, with some not included. In the table there are roughly 570,000 clones, roughly 98% of which are singletons. Regarding the study as a whole: For naive CD4 cells, 4% to 5% of clonotypes were shared across four donors.

CD45RO-negative cells were positively selected for CCR7, leaving out terminally differentiated effector memory CD45RA+ cells. CDR1 and CDR2 from the germline V gene are PRHDT and FYEKMQ (reference sequence). There are 14 residues in the CDR3. V was clipped by 7 bases and J by 1 base, with 12 bases between them. V gene TRBV13 combines with J gene TRBJ2-3; D not certain. The receptor comes from a young man in good health. Sequencing was performed on naive CD8+ T cells sorted from blood. The CDR3 nucleotides are TGTGCCAGCACGTTCTGGACCCGCACAGATACGCAGTATTTT. As protein: CASTFWTRTDTQYF.